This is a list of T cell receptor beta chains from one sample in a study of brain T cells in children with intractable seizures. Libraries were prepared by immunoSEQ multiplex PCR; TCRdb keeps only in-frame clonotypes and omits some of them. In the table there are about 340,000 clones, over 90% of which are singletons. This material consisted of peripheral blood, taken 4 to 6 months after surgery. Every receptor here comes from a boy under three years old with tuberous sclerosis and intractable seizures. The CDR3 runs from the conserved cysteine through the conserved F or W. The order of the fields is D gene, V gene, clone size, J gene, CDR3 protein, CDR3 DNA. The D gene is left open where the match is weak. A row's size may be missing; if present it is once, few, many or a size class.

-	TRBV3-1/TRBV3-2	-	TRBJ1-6	CASSQERDSYNSPLHF	TGTGCCAGCAGCCAGGAACGGGACTCCTATAATTCACCCCTCCACTTT
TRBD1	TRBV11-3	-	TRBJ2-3	CASSNIGTGSADTQYF	TGTGCCAGCAGCAATATAGGGACAGGGAGCGCAGATACGCAGTATTTT
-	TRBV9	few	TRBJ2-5	CASSASGLRRTQYF	TGTGCCAGCAGCGCCTCCGGACTCAGGAGGACCCAGTACTTC
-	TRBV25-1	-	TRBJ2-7	CASRSPADFEQYF	TGTGCCAGCAGAAGCCCCGCTGATTTCGAGCAGTACTTC
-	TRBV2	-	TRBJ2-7	CASSSGTYEQYF	TGTGCCAGCAGCTCAGGGACCTACGAGCAGTACTTC
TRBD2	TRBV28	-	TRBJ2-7	CASSSPLAGSSYEQYF	TGTGCCAGCAGTTCGCCCTTAGCGGGCAGCTCCTACGAGCAGTACTTC
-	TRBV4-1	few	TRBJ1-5	CASSQERGGQPQHF	TGCGCCAGCAGCCAAGAGCGGGGAGGGCAGCCCCAGCATTTT
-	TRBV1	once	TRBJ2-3	CTSSPRASGKDTQYF	TGCACCAGCAGCCCACGGGCTAGCGGAAAAGATACGCAGTATTTT
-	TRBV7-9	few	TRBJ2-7	CASSEPRTYEQYF	TGTGCCAGTTCTGAACCCCGAACCTACGAGCAGTACTTC
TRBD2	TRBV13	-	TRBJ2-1	CASSRTSGSFSRFNEQFF	TGTGCCAGCAGCAGGACTAGCGGGAGCTTTTCCCGCTTCAATGAGCAGTTCTTC
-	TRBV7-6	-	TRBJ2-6	CASSLGSGANVLTF	TGTGCCAGCAGCTTAGGGTCTGGGGCCAACGTCCTGACTTTC
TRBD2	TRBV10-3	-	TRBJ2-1	CAISVKLAGYNEQFF	TGTGCCATCAGTGTAAAACTAGCGGGATACAATGAGCAGTTCTTC
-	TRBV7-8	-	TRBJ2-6	CASSPHDRANVLTF	TGTGCCAGCAGCCCTCATGACAGGGCCAACGTCCTGACTTTC
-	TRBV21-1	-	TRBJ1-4	CASSKGKRTGLGEKLFF	TGTGCCAGCAGCAAAGGAAAAAGGACAGGGCTAGGGGAAAAACTGTTTTTT
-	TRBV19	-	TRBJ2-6	CASSQTPSGANVLTF	TGTGCCAGTAGTCAGACACCCTCTGGGGCCAACGTCCTGACTTTC
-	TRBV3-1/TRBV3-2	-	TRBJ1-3	CASSQSGSRGNTIYF	TGTGCCAGCAGCCAGTCTGGCTCGAGGGGAAACACCATATATTTT
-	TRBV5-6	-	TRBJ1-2	CASSQKAGNYGYTF	TGTGCCAGCAGCCAGAAAGCAGGAAACTATGGCTACACCTTC
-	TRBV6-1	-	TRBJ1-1	CASSDDTEAFF	TGTGCCAGCAGTGATGACACTGAAGCTTTCTTT
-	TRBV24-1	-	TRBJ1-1	CATSDSHTEAFF	TGTGCCACCAGTGATTCTCACACTGAAGCTTTCTTT
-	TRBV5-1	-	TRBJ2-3	CASSWAWRDTQYF	TGCGCCAGCAGTTGGGCATGGAGGGATACGCAGTATTTT
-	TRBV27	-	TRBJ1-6	CASSFVEGRNSPLHF	TGTGCCAGCAGTTTTGTTGAGGGGAGAAATTCACCCCTCCACTTT
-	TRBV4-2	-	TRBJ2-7	CASSPPHGSSYEQYF	TGTGCCAGCAGCCCCCCCCACGGGAGCTCCTACGAGCAGTACTTC
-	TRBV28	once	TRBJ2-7	CASSLSALYEQYF	TGTGCCAGCAGTTTAAGTGCACTGTACGAGCAGTACTTC
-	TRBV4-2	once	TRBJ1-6	CASSQVVNSRSPLHF	TGTGCCAGCAGCCAAGTCGTAAACTCCCGATCACCCCTCCACTTT
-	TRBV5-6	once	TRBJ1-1	CATTLGGVTEAFF	TGTGCCACCACTCTGGGGGGGGTCACTGAAGCTTTCTTT
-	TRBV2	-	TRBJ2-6	CASNFFSFSGANVLTF	TGTGCCAGCAACTTTTTCTCTTTCTCTGGGGCCAACGTCCTGACTTTC
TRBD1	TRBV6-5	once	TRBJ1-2	CASRGTETNYGYTF	TGTGCCAGCAGGGGGACAGAAACTAACTATGGCTACACCTTC
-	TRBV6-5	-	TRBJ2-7	CASSYAGVEQYF	TGTGCCAGCAGTTACGCAGGGGTCGAGCAGTACTTC
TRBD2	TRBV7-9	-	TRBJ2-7	CASSPRGGDILSSYEQYF	TGTGCCAGCAGCCCCCGGGGGGGGGACATCTTGTCCTCCTACGAGCAGTACTTC
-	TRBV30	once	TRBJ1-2	CAWSVLGGVYGYTF	TGTGCCTGGAGTGTACTAGGAGGGGTCTATGGCTACACCTTC
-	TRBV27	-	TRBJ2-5	CAGVQGFWSETQYF	TGTGCCGGTGTCCAGGGGTTTTGGTCAGAGACCCAGTACTTC
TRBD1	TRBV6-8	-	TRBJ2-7	CASRPGQGVCEQYF	TGTGCCAGCAGGCCGGGACAGGGGGTGTGCGAGCAGTACTTC
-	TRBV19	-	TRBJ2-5	CASGTGLPQETQYF	TGTGCCAGTGGAACCGGACTCCCCCAAGAGACCCAGTACTTC
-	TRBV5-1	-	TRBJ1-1	CASSSRIYRSRDTEAFF	TGCGCCAGCAGCTCAAGAATCTACAGGTCTAGGGACACTGAAGCTTTCTTT
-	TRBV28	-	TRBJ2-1	CASSLSSRGSYNEQFF	TGTGCCAGCAGTTTATCTAGCAGGGGCTCCTACAATGAGCAGTTCTTC
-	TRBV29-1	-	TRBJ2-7	CSVHREDEQYF	TGCAGCGTTCACAGGGAGGACGAGCAGTACTTC
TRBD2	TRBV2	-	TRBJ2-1	CASSEDREGYNEQFF	TGTGCCAGCAGTGAAGACCGGGAGGGATACAATGAGCAGTTCTTC
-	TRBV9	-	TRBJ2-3	CASSAYDREVAPPSTDTQYF	TGTGCCAGCAGCGCTTATGACAGGGAGGTGGCCCCTCCTAGCACAGATACGCAGTATTTT
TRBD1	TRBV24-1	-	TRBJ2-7	CATSAPRQGGSYEQYF	TGTGCCACCAGTGCCCCGAGACAGGGTGGCAGCTACGAGCAGTACTTC
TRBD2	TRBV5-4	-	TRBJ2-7	CASSLGAGDVYEQYF	TGTGCCAGCAGCTTGGGAGCGGGAGATGTGTACGAGCAGTACTTC
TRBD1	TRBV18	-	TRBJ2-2	CASSYRQGGTGELFF	TGTGCCAGCTCATACCGACAGGGCGGGACCGGGGAGCTGTTTTTT
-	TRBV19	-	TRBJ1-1	CASSIRGVVNTEAFF	TGTGCCAGTAGTATTCGGGGGGTAGTGAACACTGAAGCTTTCTTT
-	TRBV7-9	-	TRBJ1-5	CASSLATSYQPQHF	TGTGCCAGCAGCTTAGCGACCAGCTATCAGCCCCAGCATTTT
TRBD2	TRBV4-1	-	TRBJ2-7	CASSPLAGSSYEQYF	TGCGCCAGCAGCCCTCTAGCGGGTAGCTCCTACGAGCAGTACTTC
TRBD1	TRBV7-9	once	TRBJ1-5	CASSLGFQGASSNQPQHF	TGTGCCAGCAGCTTAGGGTTCCAGGGGGCGTCCAGCAATCAGCCCCAGCATTTT
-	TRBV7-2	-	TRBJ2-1	CASSLGGLSYNEQFF	TGTGCCAGCAGCTTGGGGGGTCTCTCCTACAATGAGCAGTTCTTC
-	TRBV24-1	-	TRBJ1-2	CATSDPQQGDYGYTF	TGTGCCACCAGTGATCCCCAGCAGGGAGATTATGGCTACACCTTC
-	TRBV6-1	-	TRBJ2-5	CASSELRTRISRAGEETQYF	TGTGCCAGCAGTGAATTAAGGACGCGTATTTCCAGGGCTGGAGAAGAGACCCAGTACTTC
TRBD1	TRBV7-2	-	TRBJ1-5	CASSSTGERNQPQHF	TGTGCCAGCAGCTCAACAGGGGAACGCAATCAGCCCCAGCATTTT